Shown below are 3 T cell receptor beta chains from a single sample sequenced in a study of blood T cell repertoires in COVID-19. Data came from immunoSEQ multiplex PCR; TCRdb stores just in-frame clones and leaves some out. Seen here are around 42,000 clones, 79% observed once, and the top ten hold 30% to 35%. Sequenced: peripheral blood. The receptors were sampled from a woman of 80 years or more with acute or convalescent COVID-19.

This chain uses TRBV28 with TRBJ2-7, with D perhaps matching TRBD2 (6 bases). V was trimmed by 7 bases and J by 6 bases, leaving 13 bases between them. Germline V gene sequence: CDR1 MDHEN, CDR2 SYDVKM. The CDR3 length is 12 residues. CDR3 bases: TGTGCCAGCACTGGAGGGGCTGTCGAGCAGTACTTC. Amino acids: CASTGGAVEQYF.

CDR3 nucleotides: TGCAGTGCTAGTCTATGGCGGGAGGGTAGCACAGATACGCAGTATTTT. It translates to CSASLWREGSTDTQYF. J is TRBJ2-3 and V is TRBV20-1, with TRBD2 matching over 9 bases. CDR1 is DFQATT, CDR2 SNEGSKA, per germline (reference sequence). This CDR3 is built from 16 residues. V trimming: 3 bases; J trimming: 0 bases; junction bases outside the gene matches: 7.

V usage is TRBV11-2 and J usage is TRBJ2-1; 9 bases line up with TRBD2. V shed 4 bases, J shed 11 bases, and the junction held 15 bases outside the gene matches. Germline V gene lookup returns CDR1 SGHAT and CDR2 FQNNGV. This CDR3 spans 16 amino acids. The chain's CDR3 is CASSSARGREGLKQFF. As DNA, the CDR3 is TGTGCCAGCAGCTCCGCCCGGGGGCGGGAGGGCCTCAAGCAGTTCTTC.